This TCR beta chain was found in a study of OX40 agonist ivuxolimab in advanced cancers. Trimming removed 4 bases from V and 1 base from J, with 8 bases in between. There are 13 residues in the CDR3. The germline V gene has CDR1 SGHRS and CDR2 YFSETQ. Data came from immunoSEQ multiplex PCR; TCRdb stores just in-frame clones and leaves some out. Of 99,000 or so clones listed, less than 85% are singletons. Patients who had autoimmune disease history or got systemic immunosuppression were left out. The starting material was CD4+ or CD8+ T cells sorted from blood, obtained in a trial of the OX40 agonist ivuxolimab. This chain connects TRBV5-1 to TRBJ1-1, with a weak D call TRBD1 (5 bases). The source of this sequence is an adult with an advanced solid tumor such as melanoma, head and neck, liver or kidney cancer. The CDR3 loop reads CASSMGGNTEAFF. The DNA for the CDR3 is TGCGCCAGCAGCATGGGGGGGAACACTGAAGCTTTCTTT. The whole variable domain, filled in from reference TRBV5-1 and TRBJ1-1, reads KAGVTQTPRYLIKTRGQQVTLSCSPISGHRSVSWYQQTPGQGLQFLFEYFSETQRNKGNFPGRFSGRQFSNSRSEMNVSTLELGDSALYLCASSMGGNTEAFFGQGTRLTVV.